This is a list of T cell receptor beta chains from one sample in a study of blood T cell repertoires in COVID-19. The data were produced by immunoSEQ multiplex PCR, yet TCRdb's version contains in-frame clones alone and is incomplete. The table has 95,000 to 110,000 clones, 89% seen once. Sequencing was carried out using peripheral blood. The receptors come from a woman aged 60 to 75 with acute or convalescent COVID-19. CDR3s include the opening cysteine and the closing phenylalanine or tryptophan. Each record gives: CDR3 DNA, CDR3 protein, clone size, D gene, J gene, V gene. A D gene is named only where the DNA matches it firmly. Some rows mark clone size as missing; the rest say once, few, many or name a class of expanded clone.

TGTGCCAGCAGCTCCATACTAGCTTCCTACAATGAGCAGTTCTTC CASSSILASYNEQFF - - TRBJ2-1 TRBV9
TGTGCCAGCAGCTGGGGGCTAACTACAGATACGCAGTATTTT CASSWGLTTDTQYF - - TRBJ2-3 TRBV5-8
TGCGCCAGCAGCGAATCGGGACAGGGGGTATCTGAAGCTTTCTTT CASSESGQGVSEAFF - TRBD1 TRBJ1-1 TRBV5-1
TGTGCCAGCAGCCAAGACGTGACTGGTCCCTACAATGAGCAGTTCTTC CASSQDVTGPYNEQFF once - TRBJ2-1 TRBV3-1/TRBV3-2
TGTGCCAGCAGTTTAGGTCAGGGCGGGAGGGCCTATTACAATGAGCAGTTCTTC CASSLGQGGRAYYNEQFF - TRBD2 TRBJ2-1 TRBV28
TGCGCCAGCAGCTCGGGGGACAGGGAGAACACTGAAGCTTTCTTT CASSSGDRENTEAFF few TRBD1 TRBJ1-1 TRBV5-1
TGTGCCAGCAGCTTATATGGCGCGTCCGGCGGTGAGCAGTTCTTC CASSLYGASGGEQFF - - TRBJ2-1 TRBV11-3
TGTGCCAGCAGTCCCACAGGGGGAAACACTGAAGCTTTCTTT CASSPTGGNTEAFF few TRBD1 TRBJ1-1 TRBV28
TGTGCCAGCAGCCAATTACAGGGGATTAACTATGGCTACACCTTC CASSQLQGINYGYTF once TRBD1 TRBJ1-2 TRBV3-1/TRBV3-2
TGTGCCAGCAGTGAAGCGCAGAGACAGGGGCTCGAGCAGTACTTC CASSEAQRQGLEQYF - TRBD1 TRBJ2-7 TRBV6-1
TGTGCCAGCAACGAGGGCAGGGGAAGAGATGGCTACACCTTC CASNEGRGRDGYTF - - TRBJ1-2 TRBV7-9
TGCGCCAGCAGCCCCCAGACAGGGAACTATGGCTACACCTTC CASSPQTGNYGYTF - TRBD1 TRBJ1-2 TRBV5-1
TGTGCACGACCCTCGGGAGGGGGTGCCTACAATGAGCAGTTCTTC CARPSGGGAYNEQFF - TRBD2 TRBJ2-1 TRBV4-2
TGCGCCAGCAGCTTGGGGACAGGGGATTCACCCCTCCACTTT CASSLGTGDSPLHF once TRBD1 TRBJ1-6 TRBV5-1
TGCAGCGTTGTTCTAGCGGGAGTAGGGGAGACCCAGTACTTC CSVVLAGVGETQYF - TRBD2 TRBJ2-5 TRBV29-1
TGTGCCAGCAGCCAGACAGGGGGCGTAACTGAAGCTTTCTTT CASSQTGGVTEAFF - TRBD1 TRBJ1-1 TRBV6-5
TGTGCCAGGAAACCGGGATACGGCACGATTTACACCTTC CARKPGYGTIYTF - - TRBJ1-2 TRBV21-1
TGTGCCAGCAGTTTAAGAGTTAGTCGGGCAGGGGGAAGAGCTTTCTTT CASSLRVSRAGGRAFF - TRBD1 TRBJ1-1 TRBV27
TGTGCCAGCAGTTCCCCCAGCGGGAGGGCCAGAGAGACCCAGTACTTC CASSSPSGRARETQYF - TRBD2 TRBJ2-5 TRBV28
TGTGCCAGCAGCCCACGGGGACTAGCGAAAGATGAGCAGTTCTTC CASSPRGLAKDEQFF - TRBD2 TRBJ2-1 TRBV3-1/TRBV3-2
TGTGCCAGCAGCGTAGCCGCCTCTACGGGTAATGGCTACACCTTC CASSVAASTGNGYTF - - TRBJ1-2 TRBV9
TGTGCCAGTACCGTGGGGACAGGGGCTCCTAATGAAAAACTGTTTTTT CASTVGTGAPNEKLFF - TRBD1 TRBJ1-4 TRBV19
TGTGCCAGCAGTGGAGAGACAGGGGCGAAGACCCAGTACTTC CASSGETGAKTQYF - TRBD1 TRBJ2-5 TRBV25-1
TGTGCCAGCAGCTTAGCTTACCCGACTAGCGGAATATACAATGAGCAGTTCTTC CASSLAYPTSGIYNEQFF - TRBD2 TRBJ2-1 TRBV7-6
TGCGCCAGCAGTGACTTAAAAAGCGGGCTACTCACAGATACGCAGTATTTT CASSDLKSGLLTDTQYF - - TRBJ2-3 TRBV10-2
TGTGCCAGCAGTTCCCGGAACATTCAGTACTTC CASSSRNIQYF once - TRBJ2-4 TRBV6-5
TGTGCCAGCTCACCACAGGGACAGGGGGGTCAGCCCCAGCATTTT CASSPQGQGGQPQHF once TRBD1 TRBJ1-5 TRBV18
TGTGCCAGCAGTGAAGAAATGGGTCAGGCTTTCTACAATGAGCAGTTCTTC CASSEEMGQAFYNEQFF - - TRBJ2-1 TRBV6-1
TGTGCCAGCAGCCCCCAGGGGGGTCGGCCCGGGGAGCTGTTTTTT CASSPQGGRPGELFF - - TRBJ2-2 TRBV9
TGTGCCAGCAGTTCCCCCTCGGGGGACCTTTTCCCCCTCCACTTT CASSSPSGDLFPLHF - - TRBJ1-6 TRBV28
TGTGCCAGCATTTGGACAGGGGGCACAGATACGCAGTATTTT CASIWTGGTDTQYF - TRBD1 TRBJ2-3 TRBV6-5
TGTGCCAGCAGCTTAGATCAGGTCTCCTACGAGCAGTACTTC CASSLDQVSYEQYF - - TRBJ2-7 TRBV7-9
TGTGCCAGCAGTACCCCGGGACCCCAAGGGGGAGCTTTCTTT CASSTPGPQGGAFF once - TRBJ1-1 TRBV25-1
TGTGCCAGCAGCGCATTAGCGGGAGATACGCAGTATTTT CASSALAGDTQYF - TRBD2 TRBJ2-3 TRBV5-5
TGTGCCAGCTCACCGCGGGAGGAGGGTTCACCCCTCCACTTT CASSPREEGSPLHF - - TRBJ1-6 TRBV18
TGTGCCAGCTCAGGGGGACAGGACAATGAGCAGTTCTTC CASSGGQDNEQFF once TRBD1 TRBJ2-1 TRBV18
TGTGCCAGCAGCCCCCGAGGGACAGGAGGGATGAACACTGAAGCTTTCTTT CASSPRGTGGMNTEAFF few TRBD1 TRBJ1-1 TRBV5-5
TGTGCCAGCAGCTTAGTACTCCTAGCGGGTAGCACCGGGGAGCTGTTTTTT CASSLVLLAGSTGELFF - TRBD2 TRBJ2-2 TRBV7-8
TGTGCCAGCAGCTTACGGGACAGGGAAAAGTTCTTC CASSLRDREKFF - TRBD1 TRBJ2-1 TRBV11-3
TGTGCCAGCAGCCATCGGGCGGGAGGGGCCAACTATGGCTACACCTTC CASSHRAGGANYGYTF - - TRBJ1-2 TRBV3-1/TRBV3-2
TGTGCCAGCAGCCGGTGGTGGGGAGAGGATGGCTACACCTTC CASSRWWGEDGYTF - - TRBJ1-2 TRBV14
TGTGCCAGTAGAACAGGGAATTCACCCCTCCACTTT CASRTGNSPLHF - - TRBJ1-6 TRBV19
TGTGCCAGTAATACGGGACTAGCGGGAGGAAGATCCTACAATGAGCAGTTCTTC CASNTGLAGGRSYNEQFF - TRBD2 TRBJ2-1 TRBV19
TGTGCCAGCATCATAAAGAAGGAGGGGTCAAAAGGTCAGCCCCAGCATTTT CASIIKKEGSKGQPQHF once - TRBJ1-5 TRBV21-1
TGTGCCAGCAGTTTTATTTCGGGGACTAGCGGCCACAATGAGCAGTTCTTC CASSFISGTSGHNEQFF - TRBD2 TRBJ2-1 TRBV28
TGTGCCAGTAGTATGTTTCGGACAGTGAACACTGAAGCTTTCTTT CASSMFRTVNTEAFF - - TRBJ1-1 TRBV19